This is a list of T cell receptor beta chains from one sample in a study of T cell changes during pregnancy in multiple sclerosis. Sequenced by immunoSEQ multiplex PCR; TCRdb stores in-frame clones only, minus some. Of tens of thousands of clones in the sample, 94% are singletons; the top ten hold over 1.5%. The source was peripheral blood, collected after pregnancy. These TCRs come from a female donor in good health, enrolled as a control in a pregnancy study. Each CDR3 is given with its conserved first and last residue. D genes are given only for firm matches. Clone size is given for some rows only: seen once, a few or many times, or a class if the clone is expanded.

TRBV2	TRBJ2-3	.	TRBD2	CASSGLAGVEDTQYF	TGTGCCAGCAGCGGACTAGCGGGAGTCGAAGATACGCAGTATTTT
TRBV27	TRBJ2-7	.	TRBD2	CASSLTPTSGSYEQYF	TGTGCCAGCAGTCTAACCCCGACTAGCGGGAGCTACGAGCAGTACTTC
TRBV7-2	TRBJ2-7	.	TRBD2	CASSLGAGVYEQYF	TGTGCCAGCAGCCTTGGGGCGGGAGTCTACGAGCAGTACTTC
TRBV7-9	TRBJ2-7	.	TRBD2	CASSPGLAGGIEQYF	TGTGCCAGCAGCCCCGGACTAGCGGGAGGAATCGAGCAGTACTTC
TRBV19	TRBJ2-7	.	TRBD1	CASSYRGLSYEQYF	TGTGCCAGTAGTTACAGGGGGCTCTCCTACGAGCAGTACTTC
TRBV5-4	TRBJ2-3	.	TRBD1	CASSLPTGQVEADTQYF	TGTGCCAGCAGCTTGCCAACGGGACAGGTGGAAGCAGATACGCAGTATTTT
TRBV5-1	TRBJ2-1	.	.	CASSLGFGENEQFF	TGCGCCAGCAGCTTAGGGTTCGGGGAAAATGAGCAGTTCTTC
TRBV5-4	TRBJ1-5	.	.	CASSFWGRNQPQHF	TGTGCCAGCAGCTTCTGGGGGCGCAATCAGCCCCAGCATTTT
TRBV28	TRBJ2-5	.	TRBD2	CASRSLAGGSQETQYF	TGTGCCAGCAGGAGCCTAGCGGGAGGATCCCAAGAGACCCAGTACTTC
TRBV4-1	TRBJ1-4	.	.	CASSQVGAALDEKLFF	TGCGCCAGCAGCCAAGTTGGGGCAGCCTTGGATGAAAAACTGTTTTTT
TRBV11-2	TRBJ2-7	once	TRBD2	CASSSTSDPYEQYF	TGTGCCAGCAGCTCAACTAGCGACCCCTACGAGCAGTACTTC
TRBV28	TRBJ2-1	.	TRBD2	CASRTSGKRHNEQFF	TGTGCCAGCCGGACTAGCGGGAAAAGACACAATGAGCAGTTCTTC
TRBV6-1	TRBJ2-7	.	TRBD1	CASSTQTGGSYEQYF	TGTGCCAGCAGTACCCAGACAGGGGGCTCCTACGAGCAGTACTTC
TRBV4-1	TRBJ2-7	.	TRBD2	CASSQEPPGTSGIDYEQYF	TGCGCCAGCAGCCAAGAACCCCCCGGGACTAGCGGGATCGACTACGAGCAGTACTTC
TRBV9	TRBJ2-1	.	TRBD2	CASSTTGTSFNEQFF	TGTGCCAGCAGCACAACCGGGACTAGTTTTAATGAGCAGTTCTTC
TRBV5-1	TRBJ1-1	.	TRBD1	CASSLGQGATGTEAFF	TGCGCCAGCAGCTTGGGACAGGGGGCGACGGGCACTGAAGCTTTCTTT
TRBV5-4	TRBJ2-2	.	.	CASSLVENTGELFF	TGTGCCAGCAGCTTGGTAGAGAACACCGGGGAGCTGTTTTTT
TRBV9	TRBJ2-2	.	.	CASSPGAGRNTGELFF	TGTGCCAGCAGCCCAGGGGCAGGAAGGAACACCGGGGAGCTGTTTTTT
TRBV6-6	TRBJ1-4	.	TRBD1	CASSFTGGLNEKLFF	TGTGCCAGCAGTTTCACAGGGGGCCTTAATGAAAAACTGTTTTTT
TRBV6-5	TRBJ2-3	once	TRBD2	CASSYSNRGGSGTQYF	TGTGCCAGCAGTTACTCGAACCGGGGAGGGTCTGGTACGCAGTATTTT
TRBV2	TRBJ2-7	.	TRBD2	CATSLGEAMSLAGPVGEQYF	TGTGCCACCAGTCTGGGGGAGGCTATGTCGCTAGCGGGCCCCGTGGGGGAGCAGTACTTC
TRBV28	TRBJ1-5	.	.	CASSFFGQINQPQHF	TGTGCCAGCAGTTTCTTCGGACAGATCAATCAGCCCCAGCATTTT
TRBV5-1	TRBJ1-1	.	.	CASSLRQGNLNTEAFF	TGCGCCAGCAGCCTTCGCCAGGGGAACCTAAACACTGAAGCTTTCTTT
TRBV7-6	TRBJ2-1	.	.	CASSLALPGPGSYNEQFF	TGTGCCAGCAGCTTAGCCCTCCCTGGCCCTGGCTCCTACAATGAGCAGTTCTTC
TRBV15	TRBJ1-4	few	.	CATSRGGVGEKLFF	TGTGCCACCAGCAGAGGGGGAGTCGGTGAAAAACTGTTTTTT
TRBV4-1	TRBJ1-1	.	.	CASSQGLEGEVNTEAFF	TGCGCCAGCAGCCAAGGGCTTGAAGGAGAGGTGAACACTGAAGCTTTCTTT
TRBV5-4	TRBJ1-2	.	.	CASSQGWDIARYGYTF	TGTGCCAGCAGCCAGGGGTGGGACATCGCTCGGTATGGCTACACCTTC
TRBV7-9	TRBJ1-2	.	TRBD1	CASSPGQAHGYGYTF	TGTGCCAGCAGCCCCGGACAGGCGCACGGATATGGCTACACCTTC
TRBV28	TRBJ2-7	.	.	CASSLQTAYEQYF	TGTGCCAGCAGTTTACAGACAGCCTACGAGCAGTACTTC
TRBV27	TRBJ2-5	.	.	CASSPHRDYQETQYF	TGTGCCAGCAGTCCACACCGGGACTACCAAGAGACCCAGTACTTC
TRBV27	TRBJ2-7	.	.	CASSVTRNSYEQYF	TGTGCCAGCAGTGTAACCAGGAACTCCTACGAGCAGTACTTC
TRBV28	TRBJ1-5	.	.	CASSLGGTNSNQPQHF	TGTGCCAGCAGTTTAGGAGGCACGAATAGCAATCAGCCCCAGCATTTT
TRBV5-4	TRBJ2-2	.	TRBD2	CASSLASGRLAGELFF	TGTGCCAGCAGCTTGGCTAGCGGGAGACTCGCCGGGGAGCTGTTTTTT
TRBV7-2	TRBJ2-1	.	TRBD2	CASSTTPGTSGPGYNEQFF	TGTGCCAGCAGCACCACCCCCGGGACTAGCGGACCGGGGTACAATGAGCAGTTCTTC
TRBV18	TRBJ2-5	once	TRBD1	CASSRRDRGAETQYF	TGTGCCAGCTCGCGTCGGGACAGGGGGGCAGAGACCCAGTACTTC
TRBV5-4	TRBJ2-7	.	.	CASSLGRGQMAYEQYF	TGTGCCAGCAGCTTGGGGCGGGGACAGATGGCCTACGAGCAGTACTTC
TRBV11-2	TRBJ1-3	.	TRBD1	CASSLWTGEGNTIYF	TGTGCCAGCAGCTTATGGACAGGGGAAGGAAACACCATATATTTT
TRBV28	TRBJ2-7	.	TRBD1	CASRRGTAYEQYF	TGTGCCAGCAGACGAGGGACAGCTTACGAGCAGTACTTC
TRBV7-9	TRBJ1-1	.	.	CASSLVPETEAFF	TGTGCCAGCAGCTTAGTCCCGGAGACTGAAGCTTTCTTT
TRBV27	TRBJ2-7	.	.	CASWGLGYEQYF	TGTGCCAGCTGGGGCCTCGGTTACGAGCAGTACTTC
TRBV4-1	TRBJ2-7	.	.	CASSQGSTQAYEQYF	TGCGCCAGCAGCCAAGGTAGCACCCAAGCATACGAGCAGTACTTC
TRBV25-1	TRBJ2-1	.	TRBD2	CASSEEGGRGRGEQFF	TGTGCCAGCAGTGAGGAAGGTGGGAGGGGAAGAGGTGAGCAGTTCTTC
TRBV6-5	TRBJ2-5	.	TRBD1	CASSYSGTGEETQYF	TGTGCCAGCAGTTACTCAGGGACAGGGGAAGAGACCCAGTACTTC
TRBV5-1	TRBJ2-1	.	TRBD2	CASSLGTSHNEQFF	TGCGCCAGCAGCTTAGGGACTAGCCACAATGAGCAGTTCTTC
TRBV18	TRBJ1-1	.	TRBD1	CASSLGTGFTEAFF	TGTGCCAGCTCACTGGGGACAGGGTTCACTGAAGCTTTCTTT